A selection of T cell receptor beta chains follows, all from one sample in a study of cytomegalovirus exposure and HLA in healthy donors. Sequenced by immunoSEQ multiplex PCR; TCRdb stores in-frame clones only, minus some. The sample's table shows about 130,000 clones. Sequencing was carried out using PBMCs. These receptors came from a man aged 18-30 years in good health and CMV-seronegative. Both conserved end residues are part of each CDR3. The D gene is left open where the match is weak.

D	V	J	DNA	CDR3
-	TRBV27	TRBJ1-2	TGTGCCAGCAGTCTAAGAGCGTCCAGATATGGCTACACCTTC	CASSLRASRYGYTF
TRBD1	TRBV19	TRBJ1-5	TGTGCCAGTAGTGGGACAGTGAACCAGCCCCAGCATTTT	CASSGTVNQPQHF
TRBD2	TRBV5-4	TRBJ2-3	TGTGCCAGCAGCTTGCGAACGGGAGGGTCAGTAGATACGCAGTATTTT	CASSLRTGGSVDTQYF
TRBD2	TRBV13	TRBJ2-1	TGTGCCAGCAGCAGACTAGCGGTTAGCTCCTACAATGAGCAGTTCTTC	CASSRLAVSSYNEQFF
TRBD2	TRBV7-9	TRBJ2-6	TGTGCCAGCAGCCCCATGGGGGGGACGATCTCTGGGGCCAACGTCCTGACTTTC	CASSPMGGTISGANVLTF
-	TRBV27	TRBJ1-1	TGTGCCAGCAGTTTATCCCCGGTCACTGAAGCTTTCTTT	CASSLSPVTEAFF
TRBD1	TRBV7-9	TRBJ2-2	TGTGCCAGCAGCTCAGGACAGGGGGCGAACACCGGGGAGCTGTTTTTT	CASSSGQGANTGELFF
-	TRBV7-3	TRBJ2-1	TGTGCCAGCAGCTTAATCCTCTACAATGAGCAGTTCTTC	CASSLILYNEQFF
TRBD1	TRBV28	TRBJ2-3	TGTGCCAGCAGACCGGGACAGGACACAGATACGCAGTATTTT	CASRPGQDTDTQYF
TRBD2	TRBV7-9	TRBJ2-1	TGTGCCAGCAGCTTCGCACTAGCGGGGGGGCCCTATGAGCAGTTCTTC	CASSFALAGGPYEQFF
-	TRBV27	TRBJ2-7	TGTGCCAGCAGTTTTACAGGGTGGGGCTACGAGCAGTACTTC	CASSFTGWGYEQYF
-	TRBV5-1	TRBJ1-1	TGCGCCAGCAGCTTGGCCGGGGGTGGGACTGAAGCTTTCTTT	CASSLAGGGTEAFF
TRBD1	TRBV19	TRBJ2-7	TGTGCCAGTAGTGCCGGGACAGGAAACTACGAGCAGTACTTC	CASSAGTGNYEQYF
TRBD2	TRBV5-1	TRBJ2-7	TGCGCCAGCAGCTTGGTACTAGCGGGAGTTTATCACGAGCAGTACTTC	CASSLVLAGVYHEQYF
TRBD1	TRBV6-5	TRBJ1-1	TGTGCCAGCAGTTACTCAGGAGGGACAGGGTACACTGAAGCTTTCTTT	CASSYSGGTGYTEAFF
-	TRBV15	TRBJ2-7	TGTGCCACCAGCAGAGATCAGGGTCTAGGTGGCGTCGAGCAGTACTTC	CATSRDQGLGGVEQYF
-	TRBV25-1	TRBJ1-4	TGTGCCAGCAGTGAAACGGGAGCAACTAATGAAAAACTGTTTTTT	CASSETGATNEKLFF
-	TRBV14	TRBJ1-1	TGTGCCAGCAGGAGCGGGGCGAAAACTGAAGCTTTCTTT	CASRSGAKTEAFF
-	TRBV7-9	TRBJ2-3	TGTGCCAGCACCCTCAGGGGGGCCGATACGCAGTATTTT	CASTLRGADTQYF
-	TRBV7-9	TRBJ2-7	TGTGCCAGCAGCCCGGCGGGGTCAACCCAGCAGTACTTC	CASSPAGSTQQYF
TRBD1	TRBV5-1	TRBJ1-2	TGCGCCAGCAGCTCCGGGACAGACCTCTATGGCTACACCTTC	CASSSGTDLYGYTF
-	TRBV6-5	TRBJ2-2	TGTGCCAGCAGGCCACAGGGAACCGGGGAGCTGTTTTTT	CASRPQGTGELFF
-	TRBV9	TRBJ2-7	TGTGCCAGCAGCCCGCGACAGAGCTCCTACGAGCAGTACTTC	CASSPRQSSYEQYF
TRBD2	TRBV5-6	TRBJ2-7	TGTGCCAGCAGCCGCCAAATGGAGAGGACTAGCGGTAGTTACGAGCAGTACTTC	CASSRQMERTSGSYEQYF
-	TRBV18	TRBJ1-3	TGTGCCAGCTCACCGACAGATGACTCTGGAAACACCATATATTTT	CASSPTDDSGNTIYF
-	TRBV5-1	TRBJ2-6	TGCGCCAGCAGCCATGGACTTCGCTCTGGGGCCAACGTCCTGACTTTC	CASSHGLRSGANVLTF
TRBD1	TRBV29-1	TRBJ2-5	TGCAGTGGAGGGACAGGGGGGGAGACCCAGTACTTC	CSGGTGGETQYF
-	TRBV10-3	TRBJ1-5	TGTGCCATCAGTGAGTTCCCACAGGATAGCAATCAGCCCCAGCATTTT	CAISEFPQDSNQPQHF
TRBD1	TRBV6-5	TRBJ2-6	TGTGCCAGCAGCTCCGACAGGGCTGTGGCCAACGTCCTGACTTTC	CASSSDRAVANVLTF
TRBD2	TRBV4-1	TRBJ2-3	TGCGCCAGCAGCCAAGATGGGACTAGCAGCACCACAGATACGCAGTATTTT	CASSQDGTSSTTDTQYF
-	TRBV29-1	TRBJ1-1	TGCAGCGTCCCCGGGGCTGAAGCTTTCTTT	CSVPGAEAFF
-	TRBV28	TRBJ2-7	TGTGCCAGCAGTTTAGAACTAGACTGGAACGAGCAGTACTTC	CASSLELDWNEQYF
TRBD2	TRBV6-5	TRBJ2-7	TGTGCCAGCAGCCCCTCGACTAGCGGGAGTAGGGAGCAGTACTTC	CASSPSTSGSREQYF
-	TRBV9	TRBJ1-2	TGTGCCAGCAGCGTAGAGAGTACCCCTGGCTACACCTTC	CASSVESTPGYTF
-	TRBV5-1	TRBJ2-7	TGCGCCAGCAGCTCCCGAGGACAGACTCTCCTAGACGAGCAGTACTTC	CASSSRGQTLLDEQYF
-	TRBV2	TRBJ2-1	TGTGCCAGGGGGACACCCGGAGGCCGAGGGGAGAATGAGCAGTTCTTC	CARGTPGGRGENEQFF
-	TRBV7-8	TRBJ2-7	TGTGCCAGCAGCTTATCAAATACTCGCTCCTACGAGCAGTACTTC	CASSLSNTRSYEQYF
-	TRBV5-1	TRBJ2-7	TGCGCCAGCAGCGCCGAGAGGACAGAGCGATACGAGCAGTACTTC	CASSAERTERYEQYF
-	TRBV30	TRBJ1-1	TGTGCCTGGAACCCGGGTCTCAGAGAAGCTTTCTTT	CAWNPGLREAFF
-	TRBV4-3	TRBJ1-4	TGCGCCAGCAGCCAAGTGGGAGGGGCCGATAATGAAAAACTGTTTTTT	CASSQVGGADNEKLFF
-	TRBV6-6	TRBJ1-5	TGTGCCAGCAGTTACTCGACGGCCCAGGATCAGCCCCAGCATTTT	CASSYSTAQDQPQHF
TRBD2	TRBV19	TRBJ2-3	TGTGCCAGTAGTATTCAACTAGCGCGGCCAGATACGCAGTATTTT	CASSIQLARPDTQYF
TRBD1	TRBV6-4	TRBJ2-2	TGTGCCAGCCGCGGGACAGGGGACACCGGGGAGCTGTTTTTT	CASRGTGDTGELFF
TRBD1	TRBV6-1	TRBJ1-3	TGTGCCAGCAGTGCACTACAGGGGCCTTCTGGAAACACCATATATTTT	CASSALQGPSGNTIYF
-	TRBV9	TRBJ2-5	TGTGCCAGCAGCGCCGAACAGGGGAGGAAAGAGACCCAGTACTTC	CASSAEQGRKETQYF